The 8 T cell receptor beta chains below were found in one sample sequenced in a study of immune evolution from preneoplasia to lung adenocarcinoma. Libraries were prepared by immunoSEQ multiplex PCR; TCRdb keeps only in-frame clonotypes and omits some of them. The sample lists around 40,000 clones; 70% to 85% were seen once. Sequences were obtained from FFPE invasive lung adenocarcinoma tissue. Receptors were obtained from a person between 55 and 69 years old with lung adenocarcinoma.

This sequence joins TRBV7-2 and TRBJ2-7; D ambiguous. V was clipped by 0 bases and J by 3 bases, with 12 bases between them. Per germline, CDR1 SGHTA and CDR2 FQGNSA. The CDR3 consists of 15 residues. The DNA of the CDR3 is TGTGCCAGCAGCTTAGCTTTACAGCCAGTCTACGAGCAGTACTTC. This encodes CASSLALQPVYEQYF.

The rearrangement uses TRBV6-6 and TRBJ2-2, with D tentatively TRBD1 (6 bases). The length of the CDR3 is 14 residues. Between the trimmed V and J ends, which lost 2 bases and 6 bases, there was a span of 10 bases. Germline V gene lookup returns CDR1 MNHNY and CDR2 SVGAGI (reference sequence). CDR3 amino acids: CASSYPAGAGELFF. The CDR3 nucleotides are TGTGCCAGCAGTTACCCCGCAGGGGCCGGGGAGCTGTTTTTT.

The chain couples TRBV28 to TRBJ1-3; weak D call: TRBD1 (5 bases). The CDR3 is 13 amino acids. V lost 3 bases and J lost 4, with 7 bases in between. Germline CDR1 reads MDHEN; CDR2 reads SYDVKM. The CDR3 DNA follows: TGTGCCAGCAGTTTTGGGGGGGGAAACACCATATATTTT. Translating gives CASSFGGGNTIYF. Based on the CDR3 plus reference TRBV28 and TRBJ1-3, the full variable domain is DVKVTQSSRYLVKRTGEKVFLECVQDMDHENMFWYRQDPGLGLRLIYFSYDVKMKEKGDIPEGYSVSREKKERFSLILESASTNQTSMYLCASSFGGGNTIYFGEGSWLTVV.

The gene calls are TRBV11-2 and TRBJ2-1; weak D call: TRBD1 (6 bases). Germline V lookup: CDR1 SGHAT, CDR2 FQNNGV. The length of the CDR3 is 14 residues. Trimming took off 2 bases at V and 3 bases at J, with 8 bases between the two ends. CDR3 coding DNA: TGTGCCAGCAGCTTAAGGGGGATCTACAATGAGCAGTTCTTC. This codes for CASSLRGIYNEQFF. The variable domain in full, with the rest retrieved from reference TRBV11-2 and TRBJ2-1, is EAGVAQSPRYKIIEKRQSVAFWCNPISGHATLYWYQQILGQGPKLLIQFQNNGVVDDSQLPKDRFSAERLKGVDSTLKIQPAKLEDSAVYLCASSLRGIYNEQFFGPGTRLTVL.

The chain couples TRBV7-8 to TRBJ2-3, with D unclear. The germline V and J ends were trimmed by 5 bases and 0 bases, with 9 bases remaining between them. The germline V gene encodes CDR1 SGHVS and CDR2 FQNEAQ. This CDR3 comprises 14 residues. In DNA form, the CDR3 reads TGTGCCAGCAGCCCAAAGCGAAGCACAGATACGCAGTATTTT. This gives the protein CASSPKRSTDTQYF.

The sample holds one count of this clone. The J gene is TRBJ2-3, the V gene TRBV10-3; no reliable D call. The CDR3 spans 11 residues. The germline V gene has CDR1 ENHRY and CDR2 SYGVKD. Between the trimmed V and J ends, which lost 5 bases and 6 bases, there was a span of 6 bases. CDR3 sequence reads: CAISRSDTQYF. The CDR3 region has the DNA TGTGCCATCAGTAGGAGCGATACGCAGTATTTT.

The sample holds one count of this clone. This sequence joins TRBV6-4 and TRBJ1-2, with TRBD1 as a possible D gene (5 bases). Looked up from germline, CDR1 is MRHNA and CDR2 is SNTAGT. The CDR3 length is 15 residues. Trimming cost V 6 bases and J 2 bases, with 16 bases left between them. The CDR3 protein is CASSRRGDENYGYTF. Here the CDR3 DNA reads TGTGCCAGCAGCCGACGAGGGGACGAGAACTATGGCTACACCTTC.

The V gene is TRBV2, the J gene TRBJ2-3; D is possibly TRBD2 (6 bases). Germline CDR1 SNHLY, CDR2 FYNNEI. Trimming shortened V by 6 bases and J by 10 bases, and 17 bases separated the two germline ends. This CDR3 spans 13 amino acids. CDR3 residues: CASRSPLASPQYF. The CDR3 nucleotides are TGTGCCAGCAGGTCCCCTCTAGCGAGTCCGCAGTATTTT.